A selection of T cell receptor beta chains follows, all from one sample in a study of OX40 agonist ivuxolimab in advanced cancers. Produced via immunoSEQ multiplex PCR; TCRdb's table is partial and in-frame only. The sample yields about 58,000 clones, around 90% seen once. The sequenced sample was CD4+ or CD8+ T cells sorted from blood, obtained in a trial of the OX40 agonist ivuxolimab. Source of these receptors: an adult with an advanced solid tumor such as melanoma, head and neck, liver or kidney cancer. CDR3s include the opening cysteine and the closing phenylalanine or tryptophan. Each record gives: V gene, D gene, J gene, CDR3 protein. A D gene is named only where the DNA matches it firmly.

V gene: TRBV2; D gene: TRBD2; J gene: TRBJ2-1; CDR3 protein: CASRIAPAGGYNEQFF
V gene: TRBV18; D gene: .; J gene: TRBJ2-3; CDR3 protein: CASSPQGGTDTQYF
V gene: TRBV6-6; D gene: .; J gene: TRBJ2-3; CDR3 protein: CASSTISPSDTQYF
V gene: TRBV30; D gene: .; J gene: TRBJ2-7; CDR3 protein: CAWNRDTERQYF
V gene: TRBV30; D gene: .; J gene: TRBJ2-1; CDR3 protein: CAWSVGALGNEQFF
V gene: TRBV5-1; D gene: .; J gene: TRBJ2-5; CDR3 protein: CASSLVPSQETQYF
V gene: TRBV5-1; D gene: TRBD2; J gene: TRBJ2-2; CDR3 protein: CASRGLAGVGELFF
V gene: TRBV6-5; D gene: .; J gene: TRBJ2-4; CDR3 protein: CASSATGKNIQYF
V gene: TRBV29-1; D gene: .; J gene: TRBJ2-1; CDR3 protein: CSVEPLRGLNYNEQFF
V gene: TRBV5-4; D gene: .; J gene: TRBJ2-1; CDR3 protein: CASSLVSVSRGDEQFF
V gene: TRBV29-1; D gene: TRBD1; J gene: TRBJ2-7; CDR3 protein: CSVVKTGRHEQYF
V gene: TRBV2; D gene: .; J gene: TRBJ1-2; CDR3 protein: CASSDEGLGVGYTF
V gene: TRBV27; D gene: TRBD1; J gene: TRBJ1-1; CDR3 protein: CASRDRGLWTEAFF
V gene: TRBV5-1; D gene: .; J gene: TRBJ1-4; CDR3 protein: CASSLAGFGEKLFF
V gene: TRBV6-6; D gene: .; J gene: TRBJ1-5; CDR3 protein: CASSSQGEQPQHF
V gene: TRBV4-2; D gene: TRBD1; J gene: TRBJ2-7; CDR3 protein: CASSTPGQGIHGQYF
V gene: TRBV11-2; D gene: .; J gene: TRBJ1-4; CDR3 protein: CASSLGGWGVEKLFF
V gene: TRBV10-3; D gene: TRBD1; J gene: TRBJ1-4; CDR3 protein: CAISAMTGTTEKLFF
V gene: TRBV6-1; D gene: .; J gene: TRBJ2-2; CDR3 protein: CASSVLREVTGELFF
V gene: TRBV19; D gene: .; J gene: TRBJ2-3; CDR3 protein: CASSIEDLRTDTQYF
V gene: TRBV6-1; D gene: TRBD1; J gene: TRBJ1-1; CDR3 protein: CASSERTGIDTEAFF
V gene: TRBV2; D gene: TRBD1; J gene: TRBJ2-1; CDR3 protein: CASIGTGTRFEQFF
V gene: TRBV28; D gene: .; J gene: TRBJ2-7; CDR3 protein: CASTGPGGEQYF
V gene: TRBV5-6; D gene: .; J gene: TRBJ2-2; CDR3 protein: CASSLGTTWPGELFF
V gene: TRBV28; D gene: .; J gene: TRBJ2-7; CDR3 protein: CASGYEQYF
V gene: TRBV2; D gene: .; J gene: TRBJ2-6; CDR3 protein: CASSTGLGANVLTF
V gene: TRBV7-9; D gene: .; J gene: TRBJ2-2; CDR3 protein: CASSMGAGDHGELFF
V gene: TRBV5-1; D gene: .; J gene: TRBJ2-7; CDR3 protein: CASSWNGAAPASYEQYF
V gene: TRBV28; D gene: .; J gene: TRBJ1-2; CDR3 protein: CASSPIAGLNGYTF
V gene: TRBV7-9; D gene: .; J gene: TRBJ2-7; CDR3 protein: CASSLRFSEQYF
V gene: TRBV5-4; D gene: TRBD1; J gene: TRBJ1-2; CDR3 protein: CASSLGLTGDSTF
V gene: TRBV2; D gene: TRBD1; J gene: TRBJ1-1; CDR3 protein: CASIDRGRSTEAFF
V gene: TRBV7-2; D gene: .; J gene: TRBJ1-2; CDR3 protein: CASSNRVGYTF
V gene: TRBV7-9; D gene: .; J gene: TRBJ2-1; CDR3 protein: CASSLDHYNEQFF
V gene: TRBV19; D gene: TRBD2; J gene: TRBJ2-7; CDR3 protein: CASSMSSGVSSYEQYF
V gene: TRBV10-2; D gene: .; J gene: TRBJ2-7; CDR3 protein: CASSEYPYRAGSYEQYF
V gene: TRBV27; D gene: .; J gene: TRBJ1-3; CDR3 protein: CASSQRGGRNTIYF
V gene: TRBV7-9; D gene: TRBD2; J gene: TRBJ2-3; CDR3 protein: CASSSQGSSGRAEDTQYF
V gene: TRBV6-1; D gene: .; J gene: TRBJ1-5; CDR3 protein: CASSEHSYSNQPQHF
V gene: TRBV10-3; D gene: TRBD1; J gene: TRBJ1-2; CDR3 protein: CAISERPGGGYGYTF
V gene: TRBV19; D gene: .; J gene: TRBJ1-1; CDR3 protein: CASITLASTEAFF
V gene: TRBV9; D gene: .; J gene: TRBJ2-1; CDR3 protein: CASSEAQTSYNEQFF
V gene: TRBV11-2; D gene: .; J gene: TRBJ2-2; CDR3 protein: CASSGGPSNTGELFF
V gene: TRBV6-5; D gene: .; J gene: TRBJ1-2; CDR3 protein: CASSYSYKGHYGYTF
V gene: TRBV29-1; D gene: TRBD1; J gene: TRBJ1-2; CDR3 protein: CSALGQGAASGYTF
V gene: TRBV9; D gene: .; J gene: TRBJ1-2; CDR3 protein: CASSTLSGRNYGYTF
V gene: TRBV4-1; D gene: TRBD1; J gene: TRBJ1-1; CDR3 protein: CASRRTGDTEAFF
V gene: TRBV27; D gene: TRBD1; J gene: TRBJ1-5; CDR3 protein: CASSFGDRGQPQHF
V gene: TRBV10-3; D gene: .; J gene: TRBJ2-3; CDR3 protein: CAISEGVVADTQYF
V gene: TRBV10-1; D gene: .; J gene: TRBJ2-7; CDR3 protein: CASSDGQSYEQYF
V gene: TRBV18; D gene: TRBD1; J gene: TRBJ1-4; CDR3 protein: CASSPGQGFEKLFF
V gene: TRBV30; D gene: .; J gene: TRBJ2-2; CDR3 protein: CAWRPGTGELFF
V gene: TRBV30; D gene: .; J gene: TRBJ2-5; CDR3 protein: CAWSVAGQETQYF
V gene: TRBV6-1; D gene: TRBD2; J gene: TRBJ2-7; CDR3 protein: CASRRTSGSFNEQYF
V gene: TRBV9; D gene: TRBD2; J gene: TRBJ2-3; CDR3 protein: CASSVAGGLDTQYF
V gene: TRBV10-3; D gene: TRBD1; J gene: TRBJ1-1; CDR3 protein: CAIRTRDRGTEAFF
V gene: TRBV5-1; D gene: .; J gene: TRBJ1-5; CDR3 protein: CASSLQGRDQPQHF